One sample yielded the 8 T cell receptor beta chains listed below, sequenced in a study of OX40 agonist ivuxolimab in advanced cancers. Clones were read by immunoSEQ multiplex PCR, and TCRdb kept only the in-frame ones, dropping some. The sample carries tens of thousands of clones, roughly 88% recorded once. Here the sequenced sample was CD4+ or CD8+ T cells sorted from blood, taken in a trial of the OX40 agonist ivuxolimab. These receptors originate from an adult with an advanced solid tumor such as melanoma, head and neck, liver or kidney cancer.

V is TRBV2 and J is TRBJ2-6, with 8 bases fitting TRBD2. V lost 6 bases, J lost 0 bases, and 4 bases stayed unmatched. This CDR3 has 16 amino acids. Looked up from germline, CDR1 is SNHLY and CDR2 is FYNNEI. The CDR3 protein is CASSRTSSSGANVLTF. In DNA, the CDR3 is TGTGCCAGCAGCCGGACTAGCAGCTCTGGGGCCAACGTCCTGACTTTC.

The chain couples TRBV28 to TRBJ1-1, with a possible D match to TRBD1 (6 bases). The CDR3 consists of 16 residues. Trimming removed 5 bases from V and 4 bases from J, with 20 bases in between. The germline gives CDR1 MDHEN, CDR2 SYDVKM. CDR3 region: CASSPPPGAGGTEAFF. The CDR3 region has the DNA TGTGCCAGCAGTCCCCCCCCGGGGGCTGGGGGCACTGAAGCTTTCTTT.

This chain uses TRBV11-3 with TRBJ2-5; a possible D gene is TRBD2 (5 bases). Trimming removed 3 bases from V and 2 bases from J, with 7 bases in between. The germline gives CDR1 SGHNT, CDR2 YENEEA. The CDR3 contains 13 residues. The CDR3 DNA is TGTGCCAGCAGCTTCGGGATTCAAGAGACCCAGTACTTC. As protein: CASSFGIQETQYF.

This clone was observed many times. CDR3 sequence (DNA): TGTGCCAGCAGTCCCCGGGTAGCGGGGGGTACAGATACGCAGTATTTT. Its protein is CASSPRVAGGTDTQYF. V is TRBV27 and J is TRBJ2-3; 10 nucleotides align to TRBD2. V dropped 5 bases and J dropped 3; count of bases not matched to a gene: 8. The germline gives CDR1 MNHEY, CDR2 SMNVEV (reference sequence). The CDR3 runs to 16 residues.

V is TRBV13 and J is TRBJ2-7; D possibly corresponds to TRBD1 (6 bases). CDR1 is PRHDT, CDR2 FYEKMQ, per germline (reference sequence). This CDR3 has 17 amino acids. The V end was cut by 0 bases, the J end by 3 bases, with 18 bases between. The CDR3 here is CASSLGPPGTSHYEQYF. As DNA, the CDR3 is TGTGCCAGCAGCTTAGGACCGCCAGGGACAAGCCACTACGAGCAGTACTTC.

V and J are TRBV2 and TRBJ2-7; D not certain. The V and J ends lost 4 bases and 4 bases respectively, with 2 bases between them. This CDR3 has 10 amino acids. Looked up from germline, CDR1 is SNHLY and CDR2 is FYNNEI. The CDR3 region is CASSGYEQYF. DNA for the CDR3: TGTGCCAGCAGTGGTTACGAGCAGTACTTC.

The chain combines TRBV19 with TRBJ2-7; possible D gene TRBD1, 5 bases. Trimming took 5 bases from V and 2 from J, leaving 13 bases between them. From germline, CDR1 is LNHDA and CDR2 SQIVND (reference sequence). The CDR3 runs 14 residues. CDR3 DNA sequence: TGTGCCAGTAGTCTCAGGGTATCTACCTACGAGCAGTACTTC. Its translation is CASSLRVSTYEQYF.

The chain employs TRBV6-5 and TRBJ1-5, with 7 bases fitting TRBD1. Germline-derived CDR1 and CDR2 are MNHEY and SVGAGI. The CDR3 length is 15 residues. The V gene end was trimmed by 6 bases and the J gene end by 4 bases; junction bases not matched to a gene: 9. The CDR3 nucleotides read TGTGCCAGCAGAAAACAGGGGTTGGAGAATCAGCCCCAGCATTTT. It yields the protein CASRKQGLENQPQHF.